The following is a T cell receptor (beta chain) sequence with its context. The germline V gene encodes CDR1 SGHVS and CDR2 FQNEAQ. The CDR3 is 15 amino acids. J lost 5 bases, V lost 1 base, and 3 bases had no gene match. This sample was taken from a study of blood T cell repertoires in COVID-19. At the level of the study: Italy, Spain and the United States were the sources of the convalescent and acute COVID-19 samples. The analysed material was cDNA or gDNA that came from T cells, B-cell-depleted T cells, or PBMCs.

Per the original methods: Scientists estimated how many nucleated cells there were by amplifying reference gene primers. Profiling relied on immunoSEQ multiplex PCR, and the TCRdb table lists in-frame clones only, not all of them. That table furnishes V, J and clone size, whereas the DNA furnished D and trimming. The sample has roughly 76,000 clones, approximately 82% seen once. This receptor was taken from a woman between 65 and 79 years old with acute or convalescent COVID-19. Sequencing was performed on peripheral blood. The chain has TRBV7-8 and TRBJ2-1; TRBD2 matches at 9 bases. This CDR3 is CASSLEGTSHNEQFF. CDR3 bases: TGTGCCAGCAGCTTAGAGGGGACTAGCCACAATGAGCAGTTCTTC. Filled out from reference TRBV7-8 and TRBJ2-1, the complete variable domain reads GAGVSQSPRYKVAKRGQDVALRCDPISGHVSLFWYQQALGQGPEFLTYFQNEAQLDKSGLPSDRFFAERPEGSVSTLKIQRTQQEDSAVYLCASSLEGTSHNEQFFGPGTRLTVL.